One and the same sample provided the 25 T cell receptor beta chains below, sequenced in a study of T cells in Graves' hyperthyroidism and ophthalmopathy. RNA transcripts yielded amplified TCR beta CDR3 regions. Primed by the HTBI set, a first-round RT-PCR was run on the TCR CDR3. TCRdb re-analysed the multiplex PCR reads in MiXCR, keeping a single row per CDR3 protein. The sample comprises approximately 400,000 distinct CDR3 sequences, about 15% of which are singletons, and roughly 7.4% rests with the top ten. The material sequenced was blood. These receptors were obtained from a woman between 18 and 29 years old with Graves' hyperthyroidism.

This clonotype has at least ten counts. This sequence joins TRBV5-1 and TRBJ2-3; D gene ambiguous. The germline V and J ends were trimmed by 4 bases and 6 bases, with 12 bases remaining between them. The CDR3 is 13 amino acids. Germline lookup yields CDR1 SGHRS and CDR2 YFSETQ. The CDR3 reads CASSLTVQDTQYF. The CDR3 DNA reads TGCGCCAGCAGCCTGACCGTACAGGATACGCAGTATTTT.

This clonotype was found many times. V gene TRBV5-1 combines with J gene TRBJ2-6, with D possibly matching TRBD1 (5 bases). V lost 0 bases to trimming and J lost 3 bases, with 7 bases between them. This CDR3 contains 15 residues. Germline assignment: CDR1 SGHRS and CDR2 YFSETQ. In nucleotides, the CDR3 is TGCGCCAGCAGCTTGGACAGGTTTGGGGCCAACGTCCTGACTTTC. Translation gives CASSLDRFGANVLTF.

Notes on this clonotype: Just one base apart from a much larger clone, this may be a read error. The rearrangement links TRBV6-5 to TRBJ2-3, with D possibly TRBD1 on 6 matching bases. CDR3 length equals 15 residues. Germline loops: CDR1 MNHEY, CDR2 SVGAGI. Trimming cost V 3 bases and J 4 bases, with 14 bases left between them. Here the CDR3 reads CASSYSQGWSDTQYF. CDR3 bases: TGTGCCAGCAGTTATTCCCAGGGGTGGTCAGATACGCAGTATTTT.

There are many counts of this clonotype. J is TRBJ1-5 and V is TRBV3-1; D is unclear. Germline assignment: CDR1 LGHDT and CDR2 YNNKEL (reference sequence). With 2 bases removed from V and 4 bases from J, the gap between germline ends came to 3 bases. This CDR3 is 12 amino acids long. This CDR3 is CASSQSNQPQHF. The CDR3 DNA sequence: TGTGCCAGCAGCCAATCGAATCAGCCCCAGCATTTT.

This clonotype was recorded at least ten times. This chain links TRBV3-1 with TRBJ1-2, with D possibly TRBD1 on 5 matching bases. This CDR3 has 13 amino acids. Looked up from germline, CDR1 is LGHDT and CDR2 is YNNKEL (reference sequence). Trimming shortened V by 1 base and J by 8 bases, and 11 bases separated the two germline ends. The CDR3 here is CASSQAKGEGYTF. CDR3 DNA: TGTGCCAGCAGCCAAGCCAAAGGGGAAGGCTACACCTTC.

This clonotype was detected many times. The CDR3 protein is CASNRDPGSYEQYF. The CDR3 DNA is TGTGCCAGCAACAGGGATCCTGGCTCCTACGAGCAGTACTTC. This chain connects TRBV6-1 to TRBJ2-7, with D possibly TRBD1 on 6 matching bases. Germline CDR1 is MNHNS and CDR2 is SASEGT. The V and J ends lost 7 bases and 0 bases respectively, with 13 bases between them. The length of the CDR3 is 14 residues.

Ten or more counts support this clonotype. The V gene is TRBV5-1, the J gene TRBJ2-7; the match to TRBD2 covers 10 bases. V lost 0 bases, J lost 5 bases, and 5 bases stayed unmatched. Germline CDR1 and CDR2: SGHRS and YFSETQ. CDR3 size: 15 residues. CDR3 region: CASSLAAGGPHEQYF. CDR3 DNA: TGCGCCAGCAGCTTGGCAGCGGGAGGGCCCCACGAGCAGTACTTC.

This clonotype was counted at least ten times. The CDR3 protein is CASRPTGLHNSYEQYF. In nucleotides, the CDR3 is TGTGCCAGCAGGCCGACAGGGCTCCACAACTCCTACGAGCAGTACTTC. The chain employs TRBV6-1 and TRBJ2-7; 7 nucleotides line up with TRBD1. Per the germline V gene, CDR1 is MNHNS and CDR2 is SASEGT. This CDR3 spans 16 amino acids. The ends lost 6 bases at V and 0 bases at J; junction bases unmatched: 11.

This clonotype was recorded many times. This chain connects TRBV27 to TRBJ2-3; 10 positions match TRBD2. Germline-derived CDR1 and CDR2 are MNHEY and SMNVEV (reference sequence). The CDR3 has 15 residues. V lost 5 bases to trimming and J lost 7 bases; unmatched junction nucleotides: 9. CDR3 in DNA: TGTGCCAGCAGTGAAATAGCGGGGGGTGGGTATACGCAGTATTTT. This gives the protein CASSEIAGGGYTQYF.

This clonotype was found many times. The V call is TRBV13, the J call TRBJ2-7, with 7 positions matching TRBD2. The CDR3 is made up of 14 amino acids. CDR1 is PRHDT, CDR2 FYEKMQ, per germline (reference sequence). Losses at the gene ends were 4 bases for V and 6 bases for J; bases not matched to a gene: 9. The CDR3 spells CASSSRDGGGEQYF. CDR3 DNA sequence: TGTGCCAGCAGCTCCCGGGACGGCGGGGGCGAGCAGTACTTC.

V and J are TRBV4-1 and TRBJ1-4, with no clear D. The germline V and J ends were trimmed by 1 base and 7 bases, with 31 bases remaining between them. Germline values: CDR1 MGHRA, CDR2 YSYEKL. This CDR3 contains 21 residues. CDR3 loop: CASSQARVLKIWNFGAEKLFF. The DNA for the CDR3 is TGCGCCAGCAGCCAAGCCCGGGTCCTAAAGATTTGGAACTTCGGAGCTGAAAAACTGTTTTTT.

The chain recombines TRBV27 with TRBJ2-6; TRBD1 matches at 7 bases. Losses at the gene ends were 2 bases for V and 4 bases for J; bases not matched to a gene: 5. Germline assignment: CDR1 MNHEY and CDR2 SMNVEV (reference sequence). CDR3 length: 16 amino acids. The CDR3 sequence: CASSLRGGAGANVLTF. The CDR3 DNA follows: TGTGCCAGCAGTTTACGAGGGGGCGCCGGGGCCAACGTCCTGACTTTC.

The genes are TRBV11-3 and TRBJ2-7; D is uncertain. V was pared by 4 bases and J by 4 bases, with 11 bases between. The germline V gene encodes CDR1 SGHNT and CDR2 YENEEA. CDR3 length: 13 amino acids. The chain's CDR3 is CASSSRREYEQYF. As DNA, the CDR3 is TGTGCCAGCAGCTCAAGAAGAGAGTACGAGCAGTACTTC.

This clonotype was observed many times. This chain links TRBV29-1 with TRBJ2-1, with D perhaps given as TRBD1 or TRBD2 (6 bases each). The germline gives CDR1 SQVTM, CDR2 ANQGSEA. Trimming took off 7 bases at V and 0 bases at J, with 10 bases between the two ends. The CDR3 sequence is 13 residues long. CDR3 residues: CSGRGYSYNEQFF. The CDR3 DNA reads as TGCAGCGGGAGGGGGTACTCCTACAATGAGCAGTTCTTC.

This clonotype was observed many times. The chain joins TRBV28 to TRBJ1-2; 11 positions match TRBD1. The CDR3 is 13 amino acids. Germline V gene lookup returns CDR1 MDHEN and CDR2 SYDVKM. V lost 8 bases, J lost 4 bases, and 3 bases stayed unmatched. The CDR3 sequence: CASGTGGSYGYTF. The CDR3 bases are TGTGCCAGCGGGACAGGGGGATCCTATGGCTACACCTTC.

The chain employs TRBV2 and TRBJ2-1; 10 nucleotides match TRBD2. Germline V lookup: CDR1 SNHLY, CDR2 FYNNEI. This CDR3 is 15 amino acids long. The J segment lost 5 bases and the V segment lost 6 bases, leaving 7 bases of the junction unmatched. Here the CDR3 DNA reads TGTGCCAGCAGGGAAAGCGGGGGGGGTGACAATGAGCAGTTCTTC. Amino acids: CASRESGGGDNEQFF.

The genes are TRBV7-9 and TRBJ1-1; D gene unclear. CDR1 is SEHNR and CDR2 is FQNEAQ in the germline V gene (reference sequence). Trimming pared 6 bases from V and 6 bases from J, leaving 14 bases between. The CDR3 runs 13 residues. The CDR3 here is CASRSSLGAEAFF. The CDR3 nucleotides are TGTGCCAGCAGGTCGAGTCTTGGGGCTGAAGCTTTCTTT.

The V call is TRBV28, the J call TRBJ2-1, with D maybe TRBD2 (5 bases). Deletions cut 5 bases from V and 15 bases from J, with 20 bases between. CDR1 is MDHEN and CDR2 is SYDVKM in the germline V gene. The CDR3 has 13 amino acids. The CDR3 nucleotides are TGTGCCAGCAGTCCCCCTTTGGAGCGGAGTCGGTTCTTC. It yields the protein CASSPPLERSRFF.

Details on this clonotype: A much larger clonotype is one base distant, so this may be a read error. The V gene is TRBV12-3 or TRBV12-4, the J gene TRBJ1-2; D not resolved. CDR3 size: 19 residues. The ends were cut back, 1 base at V and 4 bases at J, with 25 bases in the middle. CDR3 bases: TGTGCCAGCAGTTTAGAATATGGAGGCAGCCCAACGGCTGCCTATGGCTACACCTTC. It yields the protein CASSLEYGGSPTAAYGYTF.

This clonotype came up a few times. The rearrangement joins TRBV5-1 to TRBJ2-3, with a tentative D call TRBD1 (5 bases). The ends were cut back, 0 bases at V and 1 base at J, with 6 bases in the middle. The CDR3 is 14 amino acids. Germline CDR1 SGHRS, CDR2 YFSETQ. CDR3 sequence: CASSLDRRTDTQYF. The CDR3 DNA is TGCGCCAGCAGCTTGGACAGGCGCACAGATACGCAGTATTTT.

The genes are TRBV7-8 and TRBJ1-6; 9 bases align to TRBD1. CDR3 length: 17 residues. Germline CDR1 reads SGHVS; CDR2 reads FQNEAQ. V lost 5 bases to trimming and J lost 1 base; unmatched junction nucleotides: 6. This CDR3 is CASSPGQGVSYNSPLHF. CDR3 in DNA: TGTGCCAGCAGCCCGGGACAGGGCGTTTCCTATAATTCACCCCTCCACTTT.

This clonotype came up many times. V usage is TRBV30 and J usage is TRBJ2-5; D perhaps matches TRBD1 (6 bases). Trimming shortened V by 4 bases and J by 2 bases, and 14 bases separated the two germline ends. This CDR3 spans 14 amino acids. Germline V CDR1 and CDR2: GTSNPN, SVGIG (reference sequence). The DNA for the CDR3 is TGTGCCTGGAACTTGCTAGGACAGCAAGAGACCCAGTACTTC. Residues: CAWNLLGQQETQYF.

This clonotype was seen many times. The V gene is TRBV2, the J gene TRBJ2-3; the D gene could be TRBD1 or TRBD2 (5 bases each). Trimming pared 5 bases from V and 0 bases from J, leaving 12 bases between. This CDR3 comprises 15 residues. Germline V gene data show CDR1 as SNHLY and CDR2 as FYNNEI. The CDR3 coding sequence is TGTGCCAGCAGTTACCCAGGGACCAGCACAGATACGCAGTATTTT. Translated: CASSYPGTSTDTQYF.

As for this clonotype: It is likely a read error, because the conserved phenylalanine at the end of the CDR3 is missing. It is unclear where the CDR3 begins or ends on the DNA, so no DNA is shown, and the CDR3 is as TCRdb lists it. CDR3 protein: CASSQDRGTEALL. The chain uses TRBV3-1 and TRBJ1-1; the DNA was not compared with TRBD1, the D call given in the table. The CDR3 has 13 residues if both end residues are counted. Germline lookup yields CDR1 LGHDT and CDR2 YNNKEL (reference sequence).

This clonotype was found many times. This chain links TRBV12-3 or TRBV12-4 with TRBJ1-2, with D maybe TRBD1 (5 bases). The germline V and J ends were trimmed by 4 bases and 4 bases, with 7 bases remaining between them. This CDR3 is 12 amino acids long. The CDR3 sequence is CASSSGIYGYTF. The CDR3 DNA sequence: TGTGCCAGCAGTTCAGGGATCTATGGCTACACCTTC.